This T cell receptor beta chain was profiled in a study of response to subunit inactivated influenza vaccine. There are 14 residues in the CDR3. Per germline, CDR1 DFQATT and CDR2 SNEGSKA (reference sequence). V shed 3 bases and J shed 5 bases, with 16 bases lying between them. This clonotype was counted ten times or more. The antigen is unknown. Regarding the study as a whole: Seasonal influenza vaccination, on each occasion, was suggested by the authors to recruit few new T cells.

TCRdb used MiXCR to reprocess the RT-PCR reads, holding one entry per CDR3 protein. The sample comprises about half a million distinct CDR3 sequences, less than 8% of which are singletons, and 10% to 15% rests with the top ten. The clonotype was recovered from a man between 50 and 69 years old who received an inactivated influenza vaccine. Here the sequenced sample was PBMCs from blood, taken around 25 months after vaccination. The chain links TRBV20-1 to TRBJ1-2, with D unresolved. The CDR3 loop is CSASDEDSGYGYTF. CDR3 sequence (DNA): TGCAGTGCTAGTGATGAGGACTCGGGGTATGGCTACACCTTC.